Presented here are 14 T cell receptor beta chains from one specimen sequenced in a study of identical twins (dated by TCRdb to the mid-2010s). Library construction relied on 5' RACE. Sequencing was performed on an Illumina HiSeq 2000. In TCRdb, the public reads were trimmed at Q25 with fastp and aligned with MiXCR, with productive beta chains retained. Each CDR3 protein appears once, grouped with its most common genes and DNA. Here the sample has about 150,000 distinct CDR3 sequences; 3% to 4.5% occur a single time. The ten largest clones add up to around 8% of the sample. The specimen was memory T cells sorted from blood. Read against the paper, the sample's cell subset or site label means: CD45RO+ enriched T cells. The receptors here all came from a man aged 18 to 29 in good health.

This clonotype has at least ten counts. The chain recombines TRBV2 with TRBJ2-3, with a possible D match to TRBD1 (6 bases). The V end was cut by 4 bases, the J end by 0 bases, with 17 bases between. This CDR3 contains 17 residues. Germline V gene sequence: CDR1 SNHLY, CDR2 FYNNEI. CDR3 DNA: TGTGCCAGCAGTGGTGGCGCCGGGACATATAGCACAGATACGCAGTATTTT. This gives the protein CASSGGAGTYSTDTQYF.

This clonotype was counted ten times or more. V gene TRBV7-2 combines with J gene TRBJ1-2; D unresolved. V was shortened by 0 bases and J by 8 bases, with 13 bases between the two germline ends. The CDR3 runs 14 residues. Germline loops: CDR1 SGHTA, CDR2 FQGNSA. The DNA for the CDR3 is TGTGCCAGCAGCTTAGCAACCTCGGGGAGCGGCTACACCTTC. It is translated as CASSLATSGSGYTF.

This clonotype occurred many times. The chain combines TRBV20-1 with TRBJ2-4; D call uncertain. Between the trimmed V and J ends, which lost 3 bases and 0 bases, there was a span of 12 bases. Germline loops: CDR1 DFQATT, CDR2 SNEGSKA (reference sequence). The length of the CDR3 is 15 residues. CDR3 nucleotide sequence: TGCAGTGCTAGTGGTCAAGCCAAAGCCAAAAACATTCAGTACTTC. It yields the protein CSASGQAKAKNIQYF.

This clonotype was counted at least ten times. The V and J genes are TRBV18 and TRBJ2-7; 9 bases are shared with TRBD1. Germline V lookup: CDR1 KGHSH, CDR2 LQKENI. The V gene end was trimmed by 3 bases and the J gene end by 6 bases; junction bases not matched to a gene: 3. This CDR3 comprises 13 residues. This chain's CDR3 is CASSPGQGGEQYF. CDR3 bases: TGTGCCAGCTCACCGGGACAGGGTGGCGAGCAGTACTTC.

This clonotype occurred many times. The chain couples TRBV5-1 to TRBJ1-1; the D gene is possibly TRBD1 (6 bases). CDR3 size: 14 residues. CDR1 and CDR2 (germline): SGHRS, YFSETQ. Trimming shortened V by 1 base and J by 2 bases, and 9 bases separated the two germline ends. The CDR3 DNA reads TGCGCCAGCAGCTTGAGGGGACAAAACACTGAAGCTTTCTTT. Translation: CASSLRGQNTEAFF.

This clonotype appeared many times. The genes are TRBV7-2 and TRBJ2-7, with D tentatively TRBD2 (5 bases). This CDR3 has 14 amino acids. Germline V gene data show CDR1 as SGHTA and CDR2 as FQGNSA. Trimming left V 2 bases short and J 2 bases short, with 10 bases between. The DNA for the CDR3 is TGTGCCAGCAGCTTATCTAGCTTAGCCTACGAGCAGTACTTC. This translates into CASSLSSLAYEQYF.

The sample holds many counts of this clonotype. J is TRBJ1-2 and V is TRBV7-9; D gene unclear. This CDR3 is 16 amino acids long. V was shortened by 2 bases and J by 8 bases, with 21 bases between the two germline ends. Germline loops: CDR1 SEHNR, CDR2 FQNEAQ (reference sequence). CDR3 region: CASSLSSPGGLEGYTF. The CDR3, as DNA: TGTGCCAGCAGCTTATCTTCGCCTGGCGGACTGGAGGGCTACACCTTC. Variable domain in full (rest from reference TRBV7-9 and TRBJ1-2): DTGVSQNPRHKITKRGQNVTFRCDPISEHNRLYWYRQTLGQGPEFLTYFQNEAQLEKSRLLSDRFSAERPKGSFSTLEIQRTEQGDSAMYLCASSLSSPGGLEGYTFGSGTRLTVV.

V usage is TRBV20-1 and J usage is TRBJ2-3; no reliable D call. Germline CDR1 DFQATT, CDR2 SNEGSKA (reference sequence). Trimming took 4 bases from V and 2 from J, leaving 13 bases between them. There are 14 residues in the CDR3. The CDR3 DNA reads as TGCAGTGCTACAGGAAGAGGTGCCACAGATACGCAGTATTTT. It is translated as CSATGRGATDTQYF.

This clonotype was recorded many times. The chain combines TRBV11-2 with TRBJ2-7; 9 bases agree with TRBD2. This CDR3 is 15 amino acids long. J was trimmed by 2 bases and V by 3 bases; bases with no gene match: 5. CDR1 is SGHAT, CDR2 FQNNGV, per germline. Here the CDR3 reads CASSLRAGGTYEQYV. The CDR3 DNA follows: TGTGCCAGCAGCTTGAGGGCGGGAGGGACCTACGAGCAGTACGTC.

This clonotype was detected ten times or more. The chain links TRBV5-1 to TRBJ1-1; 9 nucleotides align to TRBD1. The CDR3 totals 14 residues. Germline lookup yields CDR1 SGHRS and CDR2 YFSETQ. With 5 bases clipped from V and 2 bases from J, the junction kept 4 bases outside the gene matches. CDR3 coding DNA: TGCGCCAGCAGACCGGACAGGGGTAACACTGAAGCTTTCTTT. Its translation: CASRPDRGNTEAFF.

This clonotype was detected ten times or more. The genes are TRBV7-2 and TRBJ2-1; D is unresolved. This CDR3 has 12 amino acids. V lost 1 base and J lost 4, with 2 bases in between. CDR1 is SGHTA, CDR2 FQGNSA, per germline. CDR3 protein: CASSLDYNEQFF. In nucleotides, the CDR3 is TGTGCCAGCAGCTTAGATTACAATGAGCAGTTCTTC. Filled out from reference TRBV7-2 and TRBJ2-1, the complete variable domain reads GAGVSQSPSNKVTEKGKDVELRCDPISGHTALYWYRQSLGQGLEFLIYFQGNSAPDKSGLPSDRFSAERTGGSVSTLTIQRTQQEDSAVYLCASSLDYNEQFFGPGTRLTVL.

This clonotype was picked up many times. For the CDR3, the DNA is TGTGCCACCAGTGAATCGGACAGGGGAGGGAGTGAGCAGTTCTTC. It yields the protein CATSESDRGGSEQFF. V and J are TRBV24-1 and TRBJ2-1; TRBD1 aligns across 9 bases. The trim removed 4 bases at V and 9 bases at J, leaving 9 bases unmatched. Germline V gives CDR1 KGHDR, CDR2 SFDVKD. There are 15 residues in the CDR3.

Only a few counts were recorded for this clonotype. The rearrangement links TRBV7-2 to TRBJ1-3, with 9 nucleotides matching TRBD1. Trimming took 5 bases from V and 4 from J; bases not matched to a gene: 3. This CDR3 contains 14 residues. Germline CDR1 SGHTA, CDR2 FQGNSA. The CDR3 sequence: CASSRGTGGNTIYF. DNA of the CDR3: TGTGCCAGCAGCAGAGGGACAGGGGGAAACACCATATATTTT.

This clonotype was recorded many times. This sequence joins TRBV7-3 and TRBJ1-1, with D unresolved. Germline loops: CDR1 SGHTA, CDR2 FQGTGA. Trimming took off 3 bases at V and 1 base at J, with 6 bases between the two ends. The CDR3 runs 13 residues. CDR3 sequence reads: CASSLAPNTEAFF. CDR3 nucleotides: TGTGCCAGCAGCTTGGCCCCGAACACTGAAGCTTTCTTT.